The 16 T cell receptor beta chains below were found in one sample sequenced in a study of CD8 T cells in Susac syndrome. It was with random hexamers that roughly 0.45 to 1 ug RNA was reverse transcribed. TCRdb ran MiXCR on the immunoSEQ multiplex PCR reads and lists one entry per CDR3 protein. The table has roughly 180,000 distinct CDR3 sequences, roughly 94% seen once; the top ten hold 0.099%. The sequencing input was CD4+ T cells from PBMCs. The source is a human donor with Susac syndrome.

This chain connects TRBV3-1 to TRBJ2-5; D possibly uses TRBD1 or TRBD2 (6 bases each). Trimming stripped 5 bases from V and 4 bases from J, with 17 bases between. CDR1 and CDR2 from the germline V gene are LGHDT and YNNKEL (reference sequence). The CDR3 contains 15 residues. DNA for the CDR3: TGTGCCAGCAGCGGTCGGGGGCGGTTCGGAGAGACCCAGTACTTC. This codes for CASSGRGRFGETQYF.

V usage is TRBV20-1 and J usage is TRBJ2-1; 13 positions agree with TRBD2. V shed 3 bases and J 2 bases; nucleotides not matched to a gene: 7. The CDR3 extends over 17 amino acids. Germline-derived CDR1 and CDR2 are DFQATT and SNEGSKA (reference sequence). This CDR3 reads CSARGLAGSLAYNEQFF. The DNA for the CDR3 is TGCAGTGCTAGGGGACTAGCGGGAAGTCTGGCCTACAATGAGCAGTTCTTC.

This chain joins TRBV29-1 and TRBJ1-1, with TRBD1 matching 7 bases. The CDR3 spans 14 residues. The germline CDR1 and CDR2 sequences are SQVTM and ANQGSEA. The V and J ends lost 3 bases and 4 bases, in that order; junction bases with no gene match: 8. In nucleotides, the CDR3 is TGCAGCGTTGACGAAGACAGGGTCGGCACTGAAGCTTTCTTT. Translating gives CSVDEDRVGTEAFF.

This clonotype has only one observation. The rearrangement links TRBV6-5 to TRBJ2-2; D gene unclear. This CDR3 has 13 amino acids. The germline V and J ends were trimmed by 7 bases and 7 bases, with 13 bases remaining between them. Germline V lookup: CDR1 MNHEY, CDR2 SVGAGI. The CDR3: CASTPSRSGELFF. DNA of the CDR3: TGTGCCAGCACCCCTTCGAGGAGCGGGGAGCTGTTTTTT.

CDR3 coding DNA: TGTGCCAGCAGTGCGGGACAGAGTAGCAATCAGCCCCAGCATTTT. Amino acids: CASSAGQSSNQPQHF. This sequence joins TRBV27 and TRBJ1-5, with TRBD1 matching over 7 bases. There are 15 residues in the CDR3. Unmatched junction bases numbered 4, after V lost 5 bases and J lost 0 bases. Per germline, CDR1 MNHEY and CDR2 SMNVEV (reference sequence).

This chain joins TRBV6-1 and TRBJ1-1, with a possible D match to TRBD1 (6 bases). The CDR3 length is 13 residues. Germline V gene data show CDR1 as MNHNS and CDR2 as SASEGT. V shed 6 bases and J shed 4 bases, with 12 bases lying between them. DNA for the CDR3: TGTGCCAGCAGCAGGGGCAGGGCCACTGAAGCTTTCTTT. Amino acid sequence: CASSRGRATEAFF.

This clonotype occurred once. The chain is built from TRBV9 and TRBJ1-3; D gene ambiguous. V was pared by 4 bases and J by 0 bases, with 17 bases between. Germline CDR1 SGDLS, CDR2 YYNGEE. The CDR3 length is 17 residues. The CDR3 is CASSTQPASSSGNTIYF. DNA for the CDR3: TGTGCCAGCAGCACTCAGCCCGCGTCAAGCTCTGGAAACACCATATATTTT. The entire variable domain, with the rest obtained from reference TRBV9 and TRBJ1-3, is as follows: DSGVTQTPKHLITATGQRVTLRCSPRSGDLSVYWYQQSLDQGLQFLIQYYNGEERAKGNILERFSAQQFPDLHSELNLSSLELGDSALYFCASSTQPASSSGNTIYFGEGSWLTVV.

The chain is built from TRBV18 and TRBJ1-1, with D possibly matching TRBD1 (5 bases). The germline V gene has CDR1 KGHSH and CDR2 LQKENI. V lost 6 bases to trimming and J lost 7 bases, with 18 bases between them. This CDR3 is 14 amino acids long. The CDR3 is CASSPAGTVSEAFF. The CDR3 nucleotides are TGTGCCAGCTCCCCGGCCGGGACCGTGAGTGAAGCTTTCTTT.

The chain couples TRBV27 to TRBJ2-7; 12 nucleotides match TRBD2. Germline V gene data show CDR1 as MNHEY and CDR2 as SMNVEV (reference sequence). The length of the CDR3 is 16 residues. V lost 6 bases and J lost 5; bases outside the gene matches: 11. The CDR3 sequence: CASSVKPLAGGNEQYF. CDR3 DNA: TGTGCCAGCAGCGTTAAACCTCTAGCGGGAGGGAACGAGCAGTACTTC.

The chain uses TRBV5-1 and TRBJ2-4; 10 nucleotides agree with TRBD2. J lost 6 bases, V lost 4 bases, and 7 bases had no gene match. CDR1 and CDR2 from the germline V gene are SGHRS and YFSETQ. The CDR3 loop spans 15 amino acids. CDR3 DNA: TGCGCCAGCAGCGAAGCGGGGGGGCTAGGAAACATTCAGTACTTC. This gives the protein CASSEAGGLGNIQYF.

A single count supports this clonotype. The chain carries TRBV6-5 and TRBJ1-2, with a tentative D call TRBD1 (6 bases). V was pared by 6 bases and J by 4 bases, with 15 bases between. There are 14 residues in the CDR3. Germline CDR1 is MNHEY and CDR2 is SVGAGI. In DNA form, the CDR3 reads TGTGCCAGCAGGGCACTGGACAGACTCTATGGCTACACCTTC. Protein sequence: CASRALDRLYGYTF.

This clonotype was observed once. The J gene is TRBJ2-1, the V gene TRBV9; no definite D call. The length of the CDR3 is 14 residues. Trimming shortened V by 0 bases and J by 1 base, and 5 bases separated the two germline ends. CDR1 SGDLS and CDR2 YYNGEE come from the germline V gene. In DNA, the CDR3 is TGTGCCAGCAGCGTAGGAGGTTCCTACAATGAGCAGTTCTTC. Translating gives CASSVGGSYNEQFF.

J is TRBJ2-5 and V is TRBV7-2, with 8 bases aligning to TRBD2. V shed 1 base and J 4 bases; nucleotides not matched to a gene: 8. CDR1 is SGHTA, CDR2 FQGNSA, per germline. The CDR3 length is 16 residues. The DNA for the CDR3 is TGTGCCAGCAGCTTAGGCCTAGCGGGCCGTCGAGAGACCCAGTACTTC. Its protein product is CASSLGLAGRRETQYF.

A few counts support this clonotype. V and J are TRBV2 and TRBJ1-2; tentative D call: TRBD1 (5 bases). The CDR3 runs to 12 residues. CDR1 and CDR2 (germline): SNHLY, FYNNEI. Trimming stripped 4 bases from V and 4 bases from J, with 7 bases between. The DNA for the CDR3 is TGTGCCAGCAGTGCAGACAGCTATGGCTACACCTTC. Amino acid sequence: CASSADSYGYTF.

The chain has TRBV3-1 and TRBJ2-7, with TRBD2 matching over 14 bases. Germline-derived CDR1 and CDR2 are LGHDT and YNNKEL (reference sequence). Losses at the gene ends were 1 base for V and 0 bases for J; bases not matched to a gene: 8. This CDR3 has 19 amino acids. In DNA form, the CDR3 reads TGTGCCAGCAGCCAAGTTGGGACTAGCGGGGGACGAACCTCCTACGAGCAGTACTTC. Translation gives CASSQVGTSGGRTSYEQYF.

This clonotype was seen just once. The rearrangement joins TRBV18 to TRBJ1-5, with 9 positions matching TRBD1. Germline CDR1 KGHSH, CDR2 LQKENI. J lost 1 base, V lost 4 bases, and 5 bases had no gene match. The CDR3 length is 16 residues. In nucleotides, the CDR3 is TGTGCCAGCTCACGTGGGACAGGGCTAAGCAATCAGCCCCAGCATTTT. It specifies CASSRGTGLSNQPQHF.